This T cell receptor beta chain stems from a study of CD8 T cells in Susac syndrome. Sequencing of TCR beta was undertaken in CD8+ and CD4+ T cells derived from blood. Those who served as multiple sclerosis controls were treatment-naive patients with stable or active relapsing-remitting disease. Through negative isolation, CD4+ and CD8+ T cells were obtained, while TEMRA cells were enriched using FACS. Random hexamers served to reverse transcribe roughly 0.45 to 1 ug RNA. One entry per CDR3 protein results from TCRdb running MiXCR on the immunoSEQ multiplex PCR reads. Among about 250,000 distinct CDR3 sequences listed, around 95% were seen once. The length of the CDR3 is 13 residues. Trimming pared 0 bases from V and 12 bases from J, leaving 12 bases between. The germline CDR1 and CDR2 sequences are LGHDT and YNNKEL (reference sequence). Study results and limitations: The authors acknowledged that their TCR sequencing and HLA analysis involved a relatively small number of individuals.

Notes on this clonotype: What it binds is not known.

V is TRBV3-1 and J is TRBJ2-1; D gene unclear. This clonotype originated in a human donor with multiple sclerosis. The sample comprised CD4+ T cells from PBMCs. The CDR3 sequence is CASSQDLNLWQFF. The CDR3 DNA follows: TGTGCCAGCAGCCAAGATCTAAACCTGTGGCAGTTCTTC.